This T cell receptor beta chain was recovered during a study of shared clonotypes between healthy human individuals. Study findings and constraints: Across subsets, estimated richness was generally greater for naive than for memory populations. Rarefaction indicated that sorted-subset sequencing remained incomplete although depth was large. Apart from blood, nothing was sampled; tissue repertoires likely differ.

Researchers partitioned CD4+ cells into CD45RA+ naive and CD45RA-negative memory subsets. For this clone: Its antigen is unidentified.

The repertoire was sequenced with immunoSEQ multiplex PCR; TCRdb's copy has only in-frame clones and lacks some. The data show over 400,000 clones, with about 96% seen just once and around 0.066% held by the top ten. CDR1 and CDR2 from the germline V gene are SGHRS and YFSETQ. This CDR3 has 12 amino acids. The V and J ends lost 4 bases and 9 bases respectively, with 14 bases between them. Sequenced sample: naive CD4+ T cells sorted from blood. Subset denoted: CD45RA+ positively selected. The J gene is TRBJ2-7, the V gene TRBV5-1, with D possibly matching TRBD2 (6 bases). The TCR sequence derives from a woman under 40 in good health. The CDR3 reads CASSDTGTAQYF. CDR3 coding DNA: TGCGCCAGCAGCGATACCGGGACTGCGCAGTACTTC.